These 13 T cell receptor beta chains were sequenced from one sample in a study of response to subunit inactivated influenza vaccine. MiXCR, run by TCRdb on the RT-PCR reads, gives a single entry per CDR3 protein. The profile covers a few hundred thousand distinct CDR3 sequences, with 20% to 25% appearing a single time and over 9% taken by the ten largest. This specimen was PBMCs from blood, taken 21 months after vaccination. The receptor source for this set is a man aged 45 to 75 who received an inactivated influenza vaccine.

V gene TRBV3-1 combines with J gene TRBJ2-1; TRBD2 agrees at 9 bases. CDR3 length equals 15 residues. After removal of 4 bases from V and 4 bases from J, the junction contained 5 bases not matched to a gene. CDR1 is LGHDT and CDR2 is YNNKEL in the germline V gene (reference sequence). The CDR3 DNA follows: TGTGCCAGCAGCCCTCGACTAGCGGAATACAATGAGCAGTTCTTC. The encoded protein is CASSPRLAEYNEQFF.

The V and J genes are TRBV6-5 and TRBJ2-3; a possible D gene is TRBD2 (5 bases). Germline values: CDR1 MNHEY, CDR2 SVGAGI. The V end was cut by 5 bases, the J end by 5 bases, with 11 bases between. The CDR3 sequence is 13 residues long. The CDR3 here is CASSNLGGDTQYF. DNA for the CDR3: TGTGCCAGCAGTAACCTAGGAGGAGATACGCAGTATTTT.

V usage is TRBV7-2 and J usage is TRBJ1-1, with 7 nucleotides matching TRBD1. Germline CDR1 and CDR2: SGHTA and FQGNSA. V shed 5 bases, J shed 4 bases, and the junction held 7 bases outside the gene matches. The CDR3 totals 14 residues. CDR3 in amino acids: CASSPRAGGTEAFF. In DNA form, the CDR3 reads TGTGCCAGCAGCCCAAGGGCAGGGGGCACTGAAGCTTTCTTT. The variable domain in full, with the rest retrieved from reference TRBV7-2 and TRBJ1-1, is GAGVSQSPSNKVTEKGKDVELRCDPISGHTALYWYRQSLGQGLEFLIYFQGNSAPDKSGLPSDRFSAERTGGSVSTLTIQRTQQEDSAVYLCASSPRAGGTEAFFGQGTRLTVV.

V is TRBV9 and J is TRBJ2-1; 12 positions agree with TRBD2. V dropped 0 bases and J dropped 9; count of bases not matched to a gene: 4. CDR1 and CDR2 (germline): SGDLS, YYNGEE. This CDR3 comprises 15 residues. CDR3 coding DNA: TGTGCCAGCAGCGTAGCTAGCGGGAGGGCCGGTGAGCAGTTCTTC. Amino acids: CASSVASGRAGEQFF.

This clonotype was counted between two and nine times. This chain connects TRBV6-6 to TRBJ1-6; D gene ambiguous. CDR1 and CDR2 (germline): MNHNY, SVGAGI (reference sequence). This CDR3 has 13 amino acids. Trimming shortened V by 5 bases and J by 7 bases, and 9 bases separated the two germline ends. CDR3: CASSTQFNSPLHF. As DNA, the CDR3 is TGTGCCAGCAGTACCCAGTTCAATTCACCCCTCCACTTT.

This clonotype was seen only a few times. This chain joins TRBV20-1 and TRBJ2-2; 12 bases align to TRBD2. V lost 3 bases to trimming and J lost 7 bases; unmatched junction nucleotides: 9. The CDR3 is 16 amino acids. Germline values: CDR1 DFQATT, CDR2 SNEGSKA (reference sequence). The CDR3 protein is CSASPSSGGAGGELFF. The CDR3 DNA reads TGCAGTGCTAGTCCCTCTAGCGGGGGGGCCGGCGGGGAGCTGTTTTTT.

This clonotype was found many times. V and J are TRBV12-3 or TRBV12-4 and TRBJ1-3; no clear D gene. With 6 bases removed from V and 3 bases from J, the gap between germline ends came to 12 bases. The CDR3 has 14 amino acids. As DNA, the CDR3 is TGTGCCAGCAGCCCGGGGAACTATGGAAACACCATATATTTT. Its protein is CASSPGNYGNTIYF.

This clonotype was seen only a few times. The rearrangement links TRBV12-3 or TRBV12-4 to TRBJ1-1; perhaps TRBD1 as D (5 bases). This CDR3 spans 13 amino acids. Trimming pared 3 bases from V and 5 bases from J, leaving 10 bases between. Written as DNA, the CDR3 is TGTGCCAGCAGTTTTCATCCAGGGACTGAAGCTTTCTTT. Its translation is CASSFHPGTEAFF.

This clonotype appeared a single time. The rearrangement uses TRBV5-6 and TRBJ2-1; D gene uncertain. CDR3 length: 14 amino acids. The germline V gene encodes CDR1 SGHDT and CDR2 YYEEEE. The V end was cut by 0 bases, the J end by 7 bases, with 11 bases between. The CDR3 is CASSLAVRGNEQFF. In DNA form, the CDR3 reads TGTGCCAGCAGCTTGGCCGTGCGTGGTAATGAGCAGTTCTTC.

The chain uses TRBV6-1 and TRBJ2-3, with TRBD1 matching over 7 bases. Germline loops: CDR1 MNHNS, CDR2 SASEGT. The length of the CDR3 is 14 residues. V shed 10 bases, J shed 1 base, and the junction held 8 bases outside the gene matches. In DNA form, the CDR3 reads TGTGCCACCAGGGACAGAGGGCGCACAGATACGCAGTATTTT. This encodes CATRDRGRTDTQYF.

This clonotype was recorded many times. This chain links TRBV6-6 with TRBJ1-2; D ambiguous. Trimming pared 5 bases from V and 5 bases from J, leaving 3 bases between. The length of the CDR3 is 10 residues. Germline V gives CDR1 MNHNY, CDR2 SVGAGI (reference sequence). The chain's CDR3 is CASSDYGYTF. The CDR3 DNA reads TGTGCCAGCAGTGATTATGGCTACACCTTC.

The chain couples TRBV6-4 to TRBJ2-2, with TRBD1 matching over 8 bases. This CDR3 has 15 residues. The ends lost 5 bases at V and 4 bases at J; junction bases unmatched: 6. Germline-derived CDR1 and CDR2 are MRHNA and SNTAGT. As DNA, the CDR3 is TGTGCCAGCAGTCCCAGACAGGGGTTCACCGGGGAGCTGTTTTTT. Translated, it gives CASSPRQGFTGELFF.

The CDR3 sequence is CASSLVGMNYGYTF. The CDR3 DNA reads as TGTGCCAGCAGCTTGGTGGGGATGAACTATGGCTACACCTTC. The chain links TRBV5-6 to TRBJ1-2; D unresolved. Trimming pared 0 bases from V and 2 bases from J, leaving 8 bases between. Germline loops: CDR1 SGHDT, CDR2 YYEEEE. The CDR3 loop spans 14 amino acids.